This T cell receptor (beta chain) was identified in a study of OX40 agonist ivuxolimab in advanced cancers. Turning to the study itself: Mean age approximately 61 years, range roughly 23 to 79; nearly 85% male. Three partial responders included one hepatocellular carcinoma patient and two cutaneous melanoma patients.

Clones were sequenced by immunoSEQ multiplex PCR, and TCRdb holds only the in-frame ones, with some missing. The sample has 45,000 to 55,000 clones, roughly 89% seen once. As to this clone: What it binds is unknown.

Overall study findings and caveats: The antigen specificity of the peripheral T cells (those that were expanded) was not determined. CD4+ T cells averaged fewer expanded clones than CD8+ T cells.

This receptor was obtained from an adult with an advanced solid tumor such as melanoma, head and neck, liver or kidney cancer. Sequenced material: CD4+ or CD8+ T cells sorted from blood, taken in a trial of the OX40 agonist ivuxolimab.

As DNA, the CDR3 is TGTGCCAGCAGCTTAAGACTAGCGGGAGGGCCGGGGGGATACAATGAGCAGTTCTTC. Translation: CASSLRLAGGPGGYNEQFF. This rearrangement joins TRBV7-9 to TRBJ2-1, with TRBD2 identical over 14 bases. V was clipped by 2 bases and J by 4 bases; unmatched bases: 10. The CDR3 is made up of 19 amino acids. Germline-derived CDR1 and CDR2 are SEHNR and FQNEAQ (reference sequence).